This T cell receptor beta chain came from a study of long-term antiretroviral therapy in people with HIV. Study-wide findings and caveats: Blood collection from the mid-2000s to the late 2010s possibly occurred under older ART regimens. Clones with expansion before ART led the repertoire at all time points. Against controls, HIV repertoires showed narrower ranges of CDR3 length.

To note about this clone: The antigen is undetermined.

The libraries were made with immunoSEQ v3.0 at survey level. The method was immunoSEQ multiplex PCR; TCRdb's version includes in-frame clones alone and lacks a portion of them. The sample has some 20,000 clones; 75% to 95% are singletons. CDR3 length equals 16 residues. V dropped 8 bases and J dropped 7 bases, with 24 bases sitting between them. The germline V gene has CDR1 SEHNR and CDR2 FQNEAQ (reference sequence). The sample here was unsorted PBMCs, taken about 4.5 years before starting antiretroviral therapy. The receptor was derived from a woman aged 30 to 39 with HIV. This chain joins TRBV7-9 and TRBJ1-5; the D is unclear. The CDR3 nucleotides are TGTGCCAGCGGTTACGGTTTGGGGTTTAAGGGACAGCCCCAGCATTTT. Translated: CASGYGLGFKGQPQHF.